This TCR beta chain derives from a study of T cell responses to AZD1222 COVID-19 vaccine. Study findings and constraints: In a largely white British group with more females than males, clonal diversity was possibly underestimated.

The V gene's germline CDR1 is SGDLS and CDR2 YYNGEE. The V and J ends lost 0 bases and 0 bases respectively, with 10 bases between them. This CDR3 spans 15 amino acids. This clone was seen once. Its antigen is unidentified. Sequencing used immunoSEQ multiplex PCR; TCRdb keeps in-frame clones, though not all of them. The repertoire consists of roughly 120,000 clones, with around 87% occurring once and the leading ten covering less than 4.5%. The receptor was isolated from an adult who received the AZD1222 COVID-19 vaccine. Sequenced here: peripheral blood, sampled 28 days after the second AZD1222 dose. V and J are TRBV9 and TRBJ2-7; perhaps TRBD2 as D (6 bases). CDR3 bases: TGTGCCAGCAGCGTAGGGGGTAGCGGCTCCTACGAGCAGTACTTC. The encoded protein is CASSVGGSGSYEQYF.